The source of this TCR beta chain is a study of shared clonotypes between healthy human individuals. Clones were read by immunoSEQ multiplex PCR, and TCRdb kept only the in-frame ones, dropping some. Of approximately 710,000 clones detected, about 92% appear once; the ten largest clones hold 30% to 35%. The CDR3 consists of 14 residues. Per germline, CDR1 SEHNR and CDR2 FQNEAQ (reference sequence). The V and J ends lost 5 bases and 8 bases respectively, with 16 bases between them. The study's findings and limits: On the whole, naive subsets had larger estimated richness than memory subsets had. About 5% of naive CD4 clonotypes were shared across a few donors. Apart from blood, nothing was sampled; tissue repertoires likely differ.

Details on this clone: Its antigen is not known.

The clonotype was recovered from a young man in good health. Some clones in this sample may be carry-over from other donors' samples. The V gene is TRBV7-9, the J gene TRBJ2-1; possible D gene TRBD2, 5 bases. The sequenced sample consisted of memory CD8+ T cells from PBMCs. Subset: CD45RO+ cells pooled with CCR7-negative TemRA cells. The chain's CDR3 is CASSTQNLAYEQFF. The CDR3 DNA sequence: TGTGCCAGCAGCACACAGAACCTAGCATATGAGCAGTTCTTC.